Below, one T cell receptor beta chain is given with its context. This sample was included in a study of beta chain features in type 1 diabetes. V was pared by 3 bases and J by 9 bases, with 18 bases between. Germline V gives CDR1 SGHAT, CDR2 FQDESV (reference sequence). The CDR3 is 15 residues long. The investigators reverse transcribed all of the isolated RNA, so they sequenced expressed TCRB transcripts. Only in-frame clones appear in the TCRdb table, and some are missing; sequencing was by immunoSEQ multiplex PCR. Seen here are 900,000 or so clones, 15% to 20% observed once, and the top ten hold 0.02% to 0.025%.

The clonotype was recovered from a woman between 18 and 29 years old in good health. Sequencing used naive CD4+ T cells from blood. V is TRBV11-1 and J is TRBJ2-1; D unclear. CDR3 region: CASSFAEGMGIEQFF. The CDR3 bases are TGTGCCAGCAGCTTTGCGGAAGGGATGGGGATTGAGCAGTTCTTC.